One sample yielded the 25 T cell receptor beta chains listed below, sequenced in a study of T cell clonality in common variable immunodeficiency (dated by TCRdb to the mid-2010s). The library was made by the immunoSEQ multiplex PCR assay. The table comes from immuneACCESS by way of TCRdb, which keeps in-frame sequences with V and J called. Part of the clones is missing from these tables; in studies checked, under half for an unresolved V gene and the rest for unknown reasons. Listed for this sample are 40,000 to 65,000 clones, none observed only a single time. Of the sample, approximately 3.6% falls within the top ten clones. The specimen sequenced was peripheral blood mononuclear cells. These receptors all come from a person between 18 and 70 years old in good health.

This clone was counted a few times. The part of the CDR3 DNA that was read is TGTGCCAGCTCAAGGCTAGCGGGAGGGCCCCCAGATACC. Its translation is CASSRLAGGPPDT. The whole CDR3 sequence reads CASSRLAGGPPDTYTF. J is TRBJ1-2 and V is TRBV18; no clear D gene. The CDR3 extends 3 residues past the end of the read, so its final part is completed from the germline J gene. The length of the CDR3 is 16 residues. Germline lookup yields CDR1 KGHSH and CDR2 LQKENI.

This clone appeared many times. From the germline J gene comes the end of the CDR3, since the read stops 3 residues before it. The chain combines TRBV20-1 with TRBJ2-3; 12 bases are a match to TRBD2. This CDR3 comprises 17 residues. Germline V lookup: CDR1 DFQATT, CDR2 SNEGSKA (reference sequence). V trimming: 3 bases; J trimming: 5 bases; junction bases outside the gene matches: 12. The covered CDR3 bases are TGCAGTGCTAGCGTGGCTAGCGGGAGGGGGGGTCGAGATACG. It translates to CSASVASGRGGRDT. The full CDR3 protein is CSASVASGRGGRDTQYF.

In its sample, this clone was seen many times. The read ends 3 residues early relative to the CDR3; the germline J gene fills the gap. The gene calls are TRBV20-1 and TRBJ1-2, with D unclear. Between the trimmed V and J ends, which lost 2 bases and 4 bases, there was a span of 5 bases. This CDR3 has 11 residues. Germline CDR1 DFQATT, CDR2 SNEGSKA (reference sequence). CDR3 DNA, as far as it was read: TGCAGTGCTAGAATCAGCTATGGC. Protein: CSARISYG. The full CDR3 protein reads CSARISYGYTF.

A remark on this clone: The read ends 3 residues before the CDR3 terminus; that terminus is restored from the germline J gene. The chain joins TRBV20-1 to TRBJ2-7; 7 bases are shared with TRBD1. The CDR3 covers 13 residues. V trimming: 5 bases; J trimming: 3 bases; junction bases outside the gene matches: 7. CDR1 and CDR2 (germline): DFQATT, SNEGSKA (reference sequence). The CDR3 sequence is CSAQGQEVYEQYF. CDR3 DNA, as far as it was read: TGCAGTGCTCAAGGACAGGAAGTCTACGAG.

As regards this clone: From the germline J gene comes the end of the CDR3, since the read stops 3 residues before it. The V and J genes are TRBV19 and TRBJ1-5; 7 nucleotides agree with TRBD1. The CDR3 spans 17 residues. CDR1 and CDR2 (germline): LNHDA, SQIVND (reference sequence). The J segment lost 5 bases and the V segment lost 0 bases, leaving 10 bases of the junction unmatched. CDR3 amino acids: CASSIDLGRGTYQPQHF. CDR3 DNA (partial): TGTGCCAGTAGTATAGATCTGGGCAGGGGGACATATCAGCCC.

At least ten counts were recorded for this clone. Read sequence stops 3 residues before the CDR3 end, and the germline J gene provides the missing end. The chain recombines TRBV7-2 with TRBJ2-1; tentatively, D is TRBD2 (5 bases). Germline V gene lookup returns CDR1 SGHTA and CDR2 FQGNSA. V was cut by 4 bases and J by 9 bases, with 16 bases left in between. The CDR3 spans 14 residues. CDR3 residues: CASSSIPGVAEQFF. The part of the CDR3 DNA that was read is TGTGCCAGCAGCTCAATACCCGGGGTTGCTGAG. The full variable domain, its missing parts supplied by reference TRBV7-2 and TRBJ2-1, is GAGVSQSPSNKVTEKGKDVELRCDPISGHTALYWYRQSLGQGLEFLIYFQGNSAPDKSGLPSDRFSAERTGGSVSTLTIQRTQQEDSAVYLCASSSIPGVAEQFFGPGTRLTVL.

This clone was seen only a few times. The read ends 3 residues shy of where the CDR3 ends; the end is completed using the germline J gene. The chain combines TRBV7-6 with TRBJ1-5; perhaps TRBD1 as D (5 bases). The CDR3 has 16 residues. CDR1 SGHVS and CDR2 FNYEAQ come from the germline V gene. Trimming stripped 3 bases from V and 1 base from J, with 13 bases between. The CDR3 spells CASSFGAFGSNQPQHF. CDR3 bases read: TGTGCCAGCAGCTTTGGGGCTTTTGGAAGCAATCAGCCC.

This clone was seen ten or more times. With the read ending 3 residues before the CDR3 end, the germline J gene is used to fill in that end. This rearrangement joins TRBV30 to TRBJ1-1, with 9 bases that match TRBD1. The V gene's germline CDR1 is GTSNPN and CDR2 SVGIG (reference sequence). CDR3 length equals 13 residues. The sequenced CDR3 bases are TGTGCCTGGAGTTGGGGACAGGGCTCAGAA. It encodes CAWSWGQGSE. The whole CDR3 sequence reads CAWSWGQGSEAFF.

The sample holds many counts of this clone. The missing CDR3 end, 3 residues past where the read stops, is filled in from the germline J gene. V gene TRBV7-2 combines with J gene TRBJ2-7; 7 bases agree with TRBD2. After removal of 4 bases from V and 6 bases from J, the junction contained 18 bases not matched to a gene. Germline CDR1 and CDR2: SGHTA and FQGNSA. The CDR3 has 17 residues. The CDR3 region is CASSSATGTTPSGEQYF. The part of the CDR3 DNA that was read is TGTGCCAGCAGCTCAGCAACCGGGACTACCCCGTCGGGCGAG.

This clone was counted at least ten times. CDR3 in amino acids: CASSSSLSYNEQFF. CDR3 bases read: TGTGCCAGCAGCTCTAGCCTCTCCTACAATGAG. This chain links TRBV7-9 with TRBJ2-1; D might be TRBD2 (5 bases). The sequenced fragment ends 3 residues before the CDR3 boundary, so the rest is inferred from the germline J gene. V gave up 4 bases and J gave up 0 bases, with 7 bases separating them. The germline gives CDR1 SEHNR, CDR2 FQNEAQ (reference sequence). This CDR3 has 14 residues.

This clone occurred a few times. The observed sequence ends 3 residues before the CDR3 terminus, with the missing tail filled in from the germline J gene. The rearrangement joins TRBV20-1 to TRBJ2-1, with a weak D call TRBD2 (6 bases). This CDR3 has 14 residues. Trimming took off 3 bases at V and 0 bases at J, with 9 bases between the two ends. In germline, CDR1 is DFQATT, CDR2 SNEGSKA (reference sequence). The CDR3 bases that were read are TGCAGTGCTAGGGAGACTAGCTCCTACAATGAG. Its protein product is CSARETSSYNE. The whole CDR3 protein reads CSARETSSYNEQFF.

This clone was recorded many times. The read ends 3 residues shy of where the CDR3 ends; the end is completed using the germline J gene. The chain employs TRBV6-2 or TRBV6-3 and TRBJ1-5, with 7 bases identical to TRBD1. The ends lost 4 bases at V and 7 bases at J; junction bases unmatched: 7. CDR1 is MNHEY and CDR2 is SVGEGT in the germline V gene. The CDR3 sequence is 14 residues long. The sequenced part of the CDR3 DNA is TGTGCCAGCAGTTCAACAGGGGTGCAACAGCCC. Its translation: CASSSTGVQQP. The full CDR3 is CASSSTGVQQPQHF.

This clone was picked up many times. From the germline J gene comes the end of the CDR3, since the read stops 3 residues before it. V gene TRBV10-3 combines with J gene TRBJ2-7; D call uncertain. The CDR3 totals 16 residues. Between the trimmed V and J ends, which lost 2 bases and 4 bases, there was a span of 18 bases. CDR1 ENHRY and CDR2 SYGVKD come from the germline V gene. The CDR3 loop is CAISEGRAGYNYEQYF. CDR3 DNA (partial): TGTGCCATCAGTGAGGGAAGGGCAGGATATAATTACGAG.

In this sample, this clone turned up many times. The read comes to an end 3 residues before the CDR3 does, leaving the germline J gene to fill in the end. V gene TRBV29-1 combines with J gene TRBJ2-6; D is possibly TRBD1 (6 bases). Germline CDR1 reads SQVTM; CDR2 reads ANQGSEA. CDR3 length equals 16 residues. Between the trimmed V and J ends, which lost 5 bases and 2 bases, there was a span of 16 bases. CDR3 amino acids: CSVIGVQGPGANVLTF. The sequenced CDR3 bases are TGCAGCGTTATCGGCGTACAGGGCCCTGGGGCCAACGTC. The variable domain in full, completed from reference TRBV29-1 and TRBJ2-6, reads SAVISQKPSRDICQRGTSLTIQCQVDSQVTMMFWYRQQPGQSLTLIATANQGSEATYESGFVIDKFPISRPNLTFSTLTVSNMSPEDSSIYLCSVIGVQGPGANVLTFGAGSRLTVL.

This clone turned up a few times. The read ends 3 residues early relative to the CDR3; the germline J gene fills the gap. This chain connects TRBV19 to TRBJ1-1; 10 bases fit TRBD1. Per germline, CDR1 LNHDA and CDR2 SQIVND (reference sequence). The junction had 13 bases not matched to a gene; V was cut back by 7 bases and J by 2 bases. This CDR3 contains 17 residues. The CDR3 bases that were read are TGTGCCAGTACAAACCCCCGGGTGACAGGGGGCAACACTGAA. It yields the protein CASTNPRVTGGNTE. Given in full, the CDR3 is CASTNPRVTGGNTEAFF.

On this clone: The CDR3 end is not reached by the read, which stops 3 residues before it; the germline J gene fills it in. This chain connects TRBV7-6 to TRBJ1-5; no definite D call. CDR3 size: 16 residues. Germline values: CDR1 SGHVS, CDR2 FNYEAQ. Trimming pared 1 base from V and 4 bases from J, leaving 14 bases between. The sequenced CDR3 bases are TGTGCCAGCAGCTTAGGGGCCCGGGGAGGTAATCAGCCC. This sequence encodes CASSLGARGGNQP. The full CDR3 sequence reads CASSLGARGGNQPQHF.

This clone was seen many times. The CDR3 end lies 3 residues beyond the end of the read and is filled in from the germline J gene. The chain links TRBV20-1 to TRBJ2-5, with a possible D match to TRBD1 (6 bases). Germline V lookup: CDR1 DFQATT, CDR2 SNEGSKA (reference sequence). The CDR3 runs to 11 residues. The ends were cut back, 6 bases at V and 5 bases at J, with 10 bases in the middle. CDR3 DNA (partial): TGCAGTGCAGGGGGATTGGAGACC. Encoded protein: CSAGGLET. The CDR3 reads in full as CSAGGLETQYF.

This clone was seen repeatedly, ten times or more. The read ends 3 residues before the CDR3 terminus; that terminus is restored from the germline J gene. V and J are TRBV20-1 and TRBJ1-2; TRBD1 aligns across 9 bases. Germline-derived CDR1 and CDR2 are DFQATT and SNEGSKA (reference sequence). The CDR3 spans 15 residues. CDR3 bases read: TGCAGTGCTAGAAAGCTACAGGGGGCGGGAGGAGGC. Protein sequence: CSARKLQGAGGG. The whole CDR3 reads CSARKLQGAGGGYTF.

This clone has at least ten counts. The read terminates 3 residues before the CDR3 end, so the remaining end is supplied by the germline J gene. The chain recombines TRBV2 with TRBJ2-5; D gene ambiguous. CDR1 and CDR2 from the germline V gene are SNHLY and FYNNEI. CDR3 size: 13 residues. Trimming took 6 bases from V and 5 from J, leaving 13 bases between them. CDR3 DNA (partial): TGTGCCAGCAGACGGAACCCCAGGGAGACC. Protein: CASRRNPRET. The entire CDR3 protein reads CASRRNPRETQYF.

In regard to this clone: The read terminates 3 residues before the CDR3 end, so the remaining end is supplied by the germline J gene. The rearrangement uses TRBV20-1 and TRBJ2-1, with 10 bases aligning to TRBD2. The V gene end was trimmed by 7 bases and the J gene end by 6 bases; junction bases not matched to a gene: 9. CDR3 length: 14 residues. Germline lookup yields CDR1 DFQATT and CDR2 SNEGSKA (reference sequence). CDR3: CSVPDLAGVNEQFF. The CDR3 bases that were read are TGCAGTGTGCCCGACCTAGCGGGAGTCAATGAG.

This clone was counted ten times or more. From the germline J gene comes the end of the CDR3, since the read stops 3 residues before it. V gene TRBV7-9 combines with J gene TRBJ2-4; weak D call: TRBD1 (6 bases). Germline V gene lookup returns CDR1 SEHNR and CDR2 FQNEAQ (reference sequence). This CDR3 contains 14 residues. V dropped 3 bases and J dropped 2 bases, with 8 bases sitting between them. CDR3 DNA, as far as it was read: TGTGCCAGCAGCTTGGACAGCACCAAAAACATT. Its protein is CASSLDSTKNI. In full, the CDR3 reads CASSLDSTKNIQYF.

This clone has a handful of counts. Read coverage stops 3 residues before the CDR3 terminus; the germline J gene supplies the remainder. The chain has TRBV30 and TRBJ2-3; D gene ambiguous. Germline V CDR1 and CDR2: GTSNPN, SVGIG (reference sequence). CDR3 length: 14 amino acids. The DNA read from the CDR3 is TGTGCCTGGACGCAACAAAAGGGTGGTCAGCCG. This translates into CAWTQQKGGQP. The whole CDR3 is CAWTQQKGGQPQYF.

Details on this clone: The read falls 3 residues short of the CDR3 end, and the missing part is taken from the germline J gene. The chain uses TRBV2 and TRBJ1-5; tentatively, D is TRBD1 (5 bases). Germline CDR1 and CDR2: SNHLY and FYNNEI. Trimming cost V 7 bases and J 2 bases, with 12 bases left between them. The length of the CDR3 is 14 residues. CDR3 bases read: TGTGCCAGCAATTTGGGAGGGGGCAATCAGCCC. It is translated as CASNLGGGNQP. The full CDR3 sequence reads CASNLGGGNQPQHF.

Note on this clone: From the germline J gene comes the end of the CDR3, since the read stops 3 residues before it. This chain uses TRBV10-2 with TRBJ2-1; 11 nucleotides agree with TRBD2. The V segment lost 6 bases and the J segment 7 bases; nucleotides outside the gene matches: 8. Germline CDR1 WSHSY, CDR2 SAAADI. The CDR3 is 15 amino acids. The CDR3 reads CASRSTSGNLNEQFF. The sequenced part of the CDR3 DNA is TGCGCCAGCAGATCGACTAGCGGGAATTTGAATGAG.

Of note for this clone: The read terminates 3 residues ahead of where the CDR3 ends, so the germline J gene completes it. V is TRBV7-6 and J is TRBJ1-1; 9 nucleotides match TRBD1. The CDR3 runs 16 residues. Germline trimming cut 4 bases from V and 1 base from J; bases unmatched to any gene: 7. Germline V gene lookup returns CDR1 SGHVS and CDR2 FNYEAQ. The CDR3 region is CASSSYRGPKNTEAFF. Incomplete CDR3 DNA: TGTGCCAGCAGCTCCTACAGGGGGCCCAAGAACACTGAA.